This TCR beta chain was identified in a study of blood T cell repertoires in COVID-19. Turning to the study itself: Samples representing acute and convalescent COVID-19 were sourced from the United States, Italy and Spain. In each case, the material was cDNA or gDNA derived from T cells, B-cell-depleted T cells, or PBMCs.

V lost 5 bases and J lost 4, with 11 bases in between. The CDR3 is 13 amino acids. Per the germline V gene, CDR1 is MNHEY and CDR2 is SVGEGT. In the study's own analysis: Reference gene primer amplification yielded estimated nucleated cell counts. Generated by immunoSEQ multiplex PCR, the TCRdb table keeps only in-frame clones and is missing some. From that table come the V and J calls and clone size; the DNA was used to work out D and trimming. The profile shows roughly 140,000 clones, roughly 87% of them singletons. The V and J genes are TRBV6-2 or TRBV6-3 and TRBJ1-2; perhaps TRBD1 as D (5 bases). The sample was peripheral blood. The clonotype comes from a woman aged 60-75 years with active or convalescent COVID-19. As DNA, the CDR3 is TGTGCCAGCAGTCGTGACAGTCCCTATGGCTACACCTTC. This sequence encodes CASSRDSPYGYTF.